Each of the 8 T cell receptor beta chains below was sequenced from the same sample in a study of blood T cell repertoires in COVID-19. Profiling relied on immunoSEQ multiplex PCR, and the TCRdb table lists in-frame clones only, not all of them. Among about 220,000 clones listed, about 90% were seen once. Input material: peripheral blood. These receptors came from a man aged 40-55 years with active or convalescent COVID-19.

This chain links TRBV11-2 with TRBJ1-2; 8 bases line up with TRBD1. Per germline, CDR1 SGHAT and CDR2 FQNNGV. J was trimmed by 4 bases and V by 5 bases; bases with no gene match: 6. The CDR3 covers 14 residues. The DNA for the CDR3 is TGTGCCAGCAGCCTATTGGACAGGGCCTATGGCTACACCTTC. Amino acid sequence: CASSLLDRAYGYTF.

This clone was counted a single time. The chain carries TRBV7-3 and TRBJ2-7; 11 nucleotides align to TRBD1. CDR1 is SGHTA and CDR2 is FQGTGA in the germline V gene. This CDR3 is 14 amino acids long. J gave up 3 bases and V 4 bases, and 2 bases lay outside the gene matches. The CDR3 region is CASSSGTGGYEQYF. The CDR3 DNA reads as TGTGCCAGCAGCTCTGGGACAGGGGGCTACGAGCAGTACTTC. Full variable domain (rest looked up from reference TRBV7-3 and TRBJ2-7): GAGVSQTPSNKVTEKGKYVELRCDPISGHTALYWYRQSLGQGPEFLIYFQGTGAADDSGLPNDRFFAVRPEGSVSTLKIQRTERGDSAVYLCASSSGTGGYEQYFGPGTRLTVT.

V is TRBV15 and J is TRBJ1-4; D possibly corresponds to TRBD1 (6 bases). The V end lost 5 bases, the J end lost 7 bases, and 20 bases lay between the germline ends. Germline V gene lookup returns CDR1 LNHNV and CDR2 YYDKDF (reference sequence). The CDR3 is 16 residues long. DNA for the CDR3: TGTGCCACCAGCCACCGAGCGGGGGCGCTAAGTGAAAAACTGTTTTTT. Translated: CATSHRAGALSEKLFF.

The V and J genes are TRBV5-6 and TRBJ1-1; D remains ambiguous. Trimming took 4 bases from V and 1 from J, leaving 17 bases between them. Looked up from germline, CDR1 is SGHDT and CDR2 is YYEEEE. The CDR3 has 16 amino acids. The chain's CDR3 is CASSEGGPLSNTEAFF. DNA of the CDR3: TGTGCCAGCAGCGAGGGAGGGCCTCTCTCGAACACTGAAGCTTTCTTT.

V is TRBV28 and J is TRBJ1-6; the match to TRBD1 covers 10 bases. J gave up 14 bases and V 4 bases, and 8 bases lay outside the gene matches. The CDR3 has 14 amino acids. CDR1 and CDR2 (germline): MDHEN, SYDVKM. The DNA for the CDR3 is TGTGCCAGCAGTTCCCGGGACAGGGGATGGGCCCTCCACTTT. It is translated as CASSSRDRGWALHF.

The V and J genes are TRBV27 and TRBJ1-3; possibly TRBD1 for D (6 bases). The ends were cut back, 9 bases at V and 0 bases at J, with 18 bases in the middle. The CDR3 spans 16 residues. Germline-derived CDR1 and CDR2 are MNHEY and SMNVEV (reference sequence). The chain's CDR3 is CARLMTGEPSGNTIYF. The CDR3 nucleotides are TGTGCCAGACTCATGACAGGTGAACCCTCTGGAAACACCATATATTTT.

CDR3 sequence reads: CASSPGRGRSYGYTF. Written as DNA, the CDR3 is TGCGCCAGCAGCCCTGGCAGGGGGAGATCCTATGGCTACACCTTC. The rearrangement joins TRBV5-1 to TRBJ1-2; 7 positions agree with TRBD1. The CDR3 covers 15 residues. CDR1 is SGHRS, CDR2 YFSETQ, per germline. Germline trimming cut 4 bases from V and 4 bases from J; bases unmatched to any gene: 10.

This CDR3 reads CASSPLSGAVYNEQFF. The CDR3 nucleotides read TGTGCCAGCTCACCCCTTAGCGGAGCCGTCTACAATGAGCAGTTCTTC. The gene calls are TRBV18 and TRBJ2-1; the D gene is possibly TRBD2 (6 bases). Per germline, CDR1 KGHSH and CDR2 LQKENI. The CDR3 runs to 16 residues. Deletions cut 3 bases from V and 3 bases from J, with 15 bases between.